This T cell receptor beta chain came from a study of blood T cell repertoires in COVID-19. The table came from immunoSEQ multiplex PCR; TCRdb's copy has only in-frame clones and leaves some out. The sample gives 200,000 to 300,000 clones, about 85% of which show up once; more than 6% is in the top ten. V gave up 5 bases and J gave up 8 bases, with 12 bases separating them. The CDR3 has 12 residues. Germline loops: CDR1 SGHTA, CDR2 FQGNSA. The V and J genes are TRBV7-2 and TRBJ1-1, with D unresolved. This clonotype originated in a woman aged 55-69 years with active or convalescent COVID-19. The sample consisted of peripheral blood. Written as DNA, the CDR3 is TGTGCCAGCAGCCCCCAGCAGACAGAAGCTTTCTTT. It specifies CASSPQQTEAFF.